Listed here are 5 T cell receptor beta chains from one sample, sequenced in a study of response to subunit inactivated influenza vaccine. One entry per CDR3 protein results from TCRdb running MiXCR on the RT-PCR reads. Here the sample spans about 530,000 distinct CDR3 sequences, under 15% being singletons. Sequencing used PBMCs from blood, obtained 40 to 50 days after vaccination. The receptors stem from a man aged 50-60 years who received an inactivated influenza vaccine.

This clonotype was detected a few times. The chain has TRBV4-3 and TRBJ2-3; D is unclear. The length of the CDR3 is 15 residues. Trimming took off 0 bases at V and 4 bases at J, with 11 bases between the two ends. The germline gives CDR1 LGHNA, CDR2 YSLEER. CDR3 DNA: TGCGCCAGCAGCCAAGAGGGCAGGTCCCCAGATACGCAGTATTTT. Protein sequence: CASSQEGRSPDTQYF.

In its sample, this clonotype was seen many times. J is TRBJ1-6 and V is TRBV6-5; D call uncertain. Trimming shortened V by 2 bases and J by 10 bases, and 9 bases separated the two germline ends. The CDR3 contains 13 residues. Germline CDR1 reads MNHEY; CDR2 reads SVGAGI. CDR3 bases: TGTGCCAGCAGTTACCTGACGATGTCACCCCTCCACTTT. Its protein product is CASSYLTMSPLHF.

This clonotype was counted ten times or more. The chain is built from TRBV5-1 and TRBJ2-7, with 7 bases matching TRBD2. CDR1 is SGHRS and CDR2 is YFSETQ in the germline V gene. The CDR3 is 14 amino acids. Germline trimming cut 4 bases from V and 3 bases from J; bases unmatched to any gene: 7. CDR3 coding DNA: TGCGCCAGCAGCGTGGCCGGGGGGAACTACGAGCAGTACTTC. Translated, it gives CASSVAGGNYEQYF.

Of note for this clonotype: With a much larger clone just one base away, this may be a read error. The CDR3 DNA sequence: TGTGCCACCTGGGACAGCTTCCTCCGGAGCACTGAAGCTCTCTTT. It codes for CATWDSFLRSTEALF. The chain couples TRBV10-3 to TRBJ1-1, with 7 nucleotides matching TRBD1. Germline CDR1 ENHRY, CDR2 SYGVKD. The CDR3 length is 15 residues.

This clonotype was counted ten times or more. This CDR3 is CASYGPGAGELFF. The DNA of the CDR3 is TGTGCCAGCTATGGACCAGGGGCCGGGGAGCTGTTTTTT. V gene TRBV28 combines with J gene TRBJ2-2; tentative D call: TRBD1 (6 bases). There are 13 residues in the CDR3. V lost 8 bases to trimming and J lost 6 bases, with 13 bases between them. CDR1 and CDR2 (germline): MDHEN, SYDVKM.